The sequence of this TCR beta chain was determined in a study of blood T cell repertoires in COVID-19. There are 17 residues in the CDR3. V shed 4 bases, J shed 0 bases, and the junction held 9 bases outside the gene matches. Germline V gene lookup returns CDR1 SGHVS and CDR2 FNYEAQ. The protocol was immunoSEQ multiplex PCR, while the TCRdb copy is restricted to in-frame clones and leaves out a portion. The sample has under 250,000 clones, around 92% seen once. Sequences were obtained from PBMCs or T cells enriched from blood (not recorded which). The chain recombines TRBV7-6 with TRBJ2-1, with 7 nucleotides matching TRBD2. The sequence derives from a woman aged 25 to 39 with acute COVID-19. The CDR3 DNA reads TGTGCCAGCAGCTACCTTCCTGGCGGGGGCTCCTACAATGAGCAGTTCTTC. Residues: CASSYLPGGGSYNEQFF.